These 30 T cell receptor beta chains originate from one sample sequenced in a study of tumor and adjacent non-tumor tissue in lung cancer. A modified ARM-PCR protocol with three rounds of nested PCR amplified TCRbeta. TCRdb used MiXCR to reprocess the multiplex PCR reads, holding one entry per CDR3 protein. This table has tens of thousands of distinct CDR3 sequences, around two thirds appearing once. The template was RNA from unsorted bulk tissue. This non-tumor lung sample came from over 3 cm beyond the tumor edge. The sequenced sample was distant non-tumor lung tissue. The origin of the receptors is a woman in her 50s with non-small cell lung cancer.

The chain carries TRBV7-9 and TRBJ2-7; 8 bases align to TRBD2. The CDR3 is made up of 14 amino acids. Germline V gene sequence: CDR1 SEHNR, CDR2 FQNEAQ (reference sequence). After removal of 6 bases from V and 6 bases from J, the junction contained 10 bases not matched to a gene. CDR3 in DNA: TGTGCCAGCAGTCATACTAGCGGAGGTGTCGAGCAGTACTTC. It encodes CASSHTSGGVEQYF. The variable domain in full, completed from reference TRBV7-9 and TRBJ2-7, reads DTGVSQNPRHKITKRGQNVTFRCDPISEHNRLYWYRQTLGQGPEFLTYFQNEAQLEKSRLLSDRFSAERPKGSFSTLEIQRTEQGDSAMYLCASSHTSGGVEQYFGPGTRLTVT.

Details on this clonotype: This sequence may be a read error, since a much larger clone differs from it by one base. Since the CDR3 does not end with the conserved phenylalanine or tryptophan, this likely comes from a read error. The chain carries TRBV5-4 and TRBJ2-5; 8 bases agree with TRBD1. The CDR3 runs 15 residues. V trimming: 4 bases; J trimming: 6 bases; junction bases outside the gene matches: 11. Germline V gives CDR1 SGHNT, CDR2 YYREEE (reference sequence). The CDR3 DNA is TGTGCCAGCAGCGTTCCGGGACAGGCCGTGAAGACCCAGTACCTC. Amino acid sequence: CASSVPGQAVKTQYL.

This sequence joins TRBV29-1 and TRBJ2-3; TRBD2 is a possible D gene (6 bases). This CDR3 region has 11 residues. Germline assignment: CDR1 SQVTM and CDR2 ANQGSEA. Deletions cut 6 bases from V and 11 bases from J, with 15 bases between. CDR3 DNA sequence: TGCAGCGTAAGAATGGGAGGTGGGCAGTATTTT. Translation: CSVRMGGGQYF.

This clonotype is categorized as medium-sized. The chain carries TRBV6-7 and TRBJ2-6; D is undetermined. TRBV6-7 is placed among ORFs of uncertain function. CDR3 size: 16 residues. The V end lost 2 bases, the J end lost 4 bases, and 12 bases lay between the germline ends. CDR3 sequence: CASSYREKKGANVLTF. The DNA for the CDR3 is TGTGCCAGCAGTTACAGAGAAAAAAAGGGGGCCAACGTCCTGACTTTC.

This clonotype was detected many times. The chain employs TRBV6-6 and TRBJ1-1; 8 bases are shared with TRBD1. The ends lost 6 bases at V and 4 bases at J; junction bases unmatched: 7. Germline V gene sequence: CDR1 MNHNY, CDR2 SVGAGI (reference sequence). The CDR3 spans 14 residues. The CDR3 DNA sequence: TGTGCCAGCAGCCCTGGGACAGGTTTCACTGAAGCTTTCTTT. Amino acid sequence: CASSPGTGFTEAFF.

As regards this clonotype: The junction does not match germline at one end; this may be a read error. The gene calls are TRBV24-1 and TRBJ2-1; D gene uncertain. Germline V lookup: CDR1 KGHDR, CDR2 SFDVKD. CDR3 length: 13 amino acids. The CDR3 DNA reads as TGTGTCACCAGTCTATCTGAATACAATGAGCAGTTCTTC. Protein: CVTSLSEYNEQFF.

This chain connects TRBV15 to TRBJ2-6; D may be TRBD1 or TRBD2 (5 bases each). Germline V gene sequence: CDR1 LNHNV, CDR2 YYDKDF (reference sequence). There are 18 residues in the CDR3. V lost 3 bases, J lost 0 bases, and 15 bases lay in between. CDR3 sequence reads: CATSSPGRGSSGANVLTF. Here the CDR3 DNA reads TGTGCCACCAGCAGTCCGGGACGGGGAAGCTCTGGGGCCAACGTCCTGACTTTC. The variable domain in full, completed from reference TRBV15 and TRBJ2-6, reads DAMVIQNPRYQVTQFGKPVTLSCSQTLNHNVMYWYQQKSSQAPKLLFHYYDKDFNNEADTPDNFQSRRPNTSFCFLDIRSPGLGDTAMYLCATSSPGRGSSGANVLTFGAGSRLTVL.

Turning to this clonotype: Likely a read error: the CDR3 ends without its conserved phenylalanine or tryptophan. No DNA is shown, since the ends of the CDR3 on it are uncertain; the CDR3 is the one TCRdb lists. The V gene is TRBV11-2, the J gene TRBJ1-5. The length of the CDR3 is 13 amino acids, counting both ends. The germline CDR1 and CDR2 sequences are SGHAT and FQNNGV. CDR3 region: CSSSEDRNQPQQL.

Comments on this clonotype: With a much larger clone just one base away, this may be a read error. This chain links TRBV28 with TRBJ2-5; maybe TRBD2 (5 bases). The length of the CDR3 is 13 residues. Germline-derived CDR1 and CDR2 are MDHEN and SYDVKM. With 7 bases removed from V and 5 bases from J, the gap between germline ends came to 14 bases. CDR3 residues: CASNSEIRETQYF. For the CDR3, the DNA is TGTGCCAGCAATAGCGAGATACGTGAGACCCAGTACTTC.

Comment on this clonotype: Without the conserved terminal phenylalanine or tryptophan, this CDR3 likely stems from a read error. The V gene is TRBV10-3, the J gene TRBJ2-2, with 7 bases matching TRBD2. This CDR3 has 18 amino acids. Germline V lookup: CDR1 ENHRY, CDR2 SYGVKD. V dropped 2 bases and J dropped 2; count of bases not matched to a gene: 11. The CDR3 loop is CAISETVPSGSNTGELFI. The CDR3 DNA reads TGTGCCATCAGTGAGACCGTTCCTAGCGGCTCAAACACCGGGGAGCTGTTTATT.

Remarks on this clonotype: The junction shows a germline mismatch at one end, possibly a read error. The CDR3 reads CSARNVCYNQQFF. The CDR3 DNA follows: TGCAGTGCTAGAAATGTTTGTTACAATCAGCAGTTCTTC. The chain has TRBV20-1 and TRBJ2-1, with D uncertain. This CDR3 comprises 13 residues. Germline V lookup: CDR1 DFQATT, CDR2 SNEGSKA (reference sequence).

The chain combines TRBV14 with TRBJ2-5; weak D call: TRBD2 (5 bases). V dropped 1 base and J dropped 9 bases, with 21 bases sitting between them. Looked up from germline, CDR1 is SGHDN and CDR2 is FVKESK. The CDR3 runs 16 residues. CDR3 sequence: CASSQAKKNKEESQYF. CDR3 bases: TGTGCCAGCAGCCAAGCGAAGAAGAATAAGGAGGAGTCCCAGTACTTC.

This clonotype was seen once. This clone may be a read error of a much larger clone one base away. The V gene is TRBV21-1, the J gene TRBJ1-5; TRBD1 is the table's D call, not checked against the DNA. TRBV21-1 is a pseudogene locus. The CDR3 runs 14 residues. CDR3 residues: CASEGDRDSQPQHF. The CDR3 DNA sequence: TGTGCCAGCGAAGGGGACAGGGATTCTCAGCCCCAGCATTTT.

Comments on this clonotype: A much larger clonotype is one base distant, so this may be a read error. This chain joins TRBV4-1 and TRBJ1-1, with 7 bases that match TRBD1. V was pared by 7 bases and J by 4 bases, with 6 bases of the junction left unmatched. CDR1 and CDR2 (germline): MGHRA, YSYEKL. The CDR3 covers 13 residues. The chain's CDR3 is CASTQGGPTEAFF. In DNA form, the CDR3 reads TGCGCCAGCACCCAGGGGGGGCCCACTGAAGCTTTCTTT.

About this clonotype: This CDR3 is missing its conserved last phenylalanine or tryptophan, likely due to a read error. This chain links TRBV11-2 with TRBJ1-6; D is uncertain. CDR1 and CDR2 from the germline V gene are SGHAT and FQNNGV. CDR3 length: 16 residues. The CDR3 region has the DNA TGTACCAGCAGCTTGGAGTACAGTCCCTATAATTCACCCCTCCACTCT. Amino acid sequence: CTSSLEYSPYNSPLHS.

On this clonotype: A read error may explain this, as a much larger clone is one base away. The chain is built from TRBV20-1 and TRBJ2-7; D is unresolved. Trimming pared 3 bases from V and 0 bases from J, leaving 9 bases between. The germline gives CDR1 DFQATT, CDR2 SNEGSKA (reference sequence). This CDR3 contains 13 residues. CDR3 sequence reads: CSASDDRSYEQYF. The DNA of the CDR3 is TGCAGTGCTAGCGACGACCGCTCCTACGAGCAGTACTTC.

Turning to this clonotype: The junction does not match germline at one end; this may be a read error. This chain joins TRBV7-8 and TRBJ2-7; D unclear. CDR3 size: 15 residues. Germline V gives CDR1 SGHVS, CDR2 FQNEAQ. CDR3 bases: TGTGCCGGCAGCTTAGACTTTGGCAGGAACTACGAGCAGTACTTC. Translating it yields CAGSLDFGRNYEQYF.

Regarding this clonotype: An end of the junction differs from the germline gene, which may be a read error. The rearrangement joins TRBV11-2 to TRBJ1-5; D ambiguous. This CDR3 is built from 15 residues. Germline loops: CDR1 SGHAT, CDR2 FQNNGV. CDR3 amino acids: CGRSLAGRGNEPQHF. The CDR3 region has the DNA TGTGGCAGGAGCTTAGCGGGCCGAGGCAATGAGCCCCAGCATTTT.

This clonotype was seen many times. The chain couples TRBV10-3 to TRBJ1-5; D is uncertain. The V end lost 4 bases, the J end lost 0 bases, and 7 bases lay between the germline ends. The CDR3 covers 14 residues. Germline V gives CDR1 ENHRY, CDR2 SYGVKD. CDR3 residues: CAISVGASNQPQHF. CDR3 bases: TGTGCCATCAGTGTGGGAGCTAGCAATCAGCCCCAGCATTTT.

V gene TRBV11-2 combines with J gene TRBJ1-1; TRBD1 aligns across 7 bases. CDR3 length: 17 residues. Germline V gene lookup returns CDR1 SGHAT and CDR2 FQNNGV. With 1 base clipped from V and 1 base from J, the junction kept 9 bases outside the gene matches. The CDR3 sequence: CASSLAYGQETNTEAFF. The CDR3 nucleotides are TGTGCCAGCAGCTTAGCTTACGGACAGGAAACGAACACTGAAGCTTTCTTT.

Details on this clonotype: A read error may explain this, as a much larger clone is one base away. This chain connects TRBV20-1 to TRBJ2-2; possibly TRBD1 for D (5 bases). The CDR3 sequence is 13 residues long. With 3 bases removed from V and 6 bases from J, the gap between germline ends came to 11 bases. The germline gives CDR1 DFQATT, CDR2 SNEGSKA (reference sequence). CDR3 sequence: CSASGAHAGELFF. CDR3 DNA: TGCAGTGCTAGTGGGGCTCACGCCGGGGAGCTGTTTTTT.

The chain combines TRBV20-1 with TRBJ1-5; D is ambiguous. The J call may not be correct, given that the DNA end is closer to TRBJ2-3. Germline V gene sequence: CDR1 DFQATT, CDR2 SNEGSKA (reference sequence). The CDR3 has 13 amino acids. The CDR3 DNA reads TGCAGTGCTAGAAGGGATAGAGATCAGCCCCAGTATTTT. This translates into CSARRDRDQPQYF.

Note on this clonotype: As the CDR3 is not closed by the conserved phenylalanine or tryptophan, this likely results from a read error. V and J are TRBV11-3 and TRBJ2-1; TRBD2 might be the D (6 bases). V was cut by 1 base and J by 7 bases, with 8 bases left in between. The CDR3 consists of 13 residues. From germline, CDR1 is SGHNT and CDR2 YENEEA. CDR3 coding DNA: TGTGCCAGCAGCTTAGGGGAGGAAAATGAGCAGTTCATC. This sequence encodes CASSLGEENEQFI.

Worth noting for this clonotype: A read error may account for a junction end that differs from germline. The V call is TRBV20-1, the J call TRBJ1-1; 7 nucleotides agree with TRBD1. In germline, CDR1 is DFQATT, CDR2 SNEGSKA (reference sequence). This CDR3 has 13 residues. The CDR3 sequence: CSVTKQGYTEVFF. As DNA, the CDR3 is TGCAGTGTTACCAAACAGGGGTACACTGAAGTTTTCTTT.

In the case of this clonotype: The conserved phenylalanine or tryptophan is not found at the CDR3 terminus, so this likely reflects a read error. For the CDR3, the DNA is TGTGCCAGCCGCTTCCTAGCCCGATACAATGAGCAGTTCTTG. Translated, it gives CASRFLARYNEQFL. This chain links TRBV11-2 with TRBJ2-1; weak D call: TRBD2 (5 bases). CDR3 length: 14 residues. The germline gives CDR1 SGHAT, CDR2 FQNNGV.

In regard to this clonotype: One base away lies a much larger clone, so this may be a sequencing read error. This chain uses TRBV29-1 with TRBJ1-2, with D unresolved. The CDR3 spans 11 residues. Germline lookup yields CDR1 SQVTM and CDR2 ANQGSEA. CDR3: CTSSDGNGFTF. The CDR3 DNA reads TGCACCTCGTCCGACGGGAATGGCTTCACCTTC.

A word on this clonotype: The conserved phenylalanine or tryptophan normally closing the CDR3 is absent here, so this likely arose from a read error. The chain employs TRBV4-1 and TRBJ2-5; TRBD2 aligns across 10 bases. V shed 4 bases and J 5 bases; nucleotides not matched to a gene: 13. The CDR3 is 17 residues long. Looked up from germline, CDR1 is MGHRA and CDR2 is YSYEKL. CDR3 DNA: TGCGCCAGCAGCCTGCGGCTAGCGGGAGTACAACAGGAGACCCAGTACCTC. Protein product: CASSLRLAGVQQETQYL.

CDR3 in DNA: TGCAGTGCTAGAATCCCGGGACTAGCGGGAATGGGCAATGAGCAGTTCTTC. It translates to CSARIPGLAGMGNEQFF. The gene calls are TRBV20-1 and TRBJ2-1; 13 bases align to TRBD2. Germline loops: CDR1 DFQATT, CDR2 SNEGSKA (reference sequence). This CDR3 is 17 amino acids long. J was trimmed by 6 bases and V by 2 bases; bases with no gene match: 10.

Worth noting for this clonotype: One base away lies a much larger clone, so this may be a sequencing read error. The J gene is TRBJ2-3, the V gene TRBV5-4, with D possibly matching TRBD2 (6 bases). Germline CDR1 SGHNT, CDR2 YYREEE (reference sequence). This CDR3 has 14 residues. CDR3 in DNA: TGTGCCAGCAGCCCGGGGGTGGGCACAGATATGCAGTATTTT. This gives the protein CASSPGVGTDMQYF.

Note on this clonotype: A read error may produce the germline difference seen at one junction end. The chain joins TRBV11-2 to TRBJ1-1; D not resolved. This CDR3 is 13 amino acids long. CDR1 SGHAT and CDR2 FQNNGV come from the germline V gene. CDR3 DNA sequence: TGTCCCAGCAGCTTATATTCTATGACCCAAGCTTTCTTT. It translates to CPSSLYSMTQAFF.